Sequencing of this TCR beta chain was carried out in a study of blood T cell repertoires in COVID-19. Whole-study context: Researchers got acute and convalescent COVID-19 samples from the United States, Italy and Spain.

Some clones are missing from TCRdb's copy, which holds only in-frame ones; the method was immunoSEQ multiplex PCR. The data show a few hundred thousand clones, with around four fifths seen just once and 15% to 20% held by the top ten. Germline loops: CDR1 SGHRS, CDR2 YFSETQ. CDR3 length: 12 amino acids. V lost 4 bases to trimming and J lost 10 bases, with 11 bases between them. Material for sequencing was peripheral blood. The chain couples TRBV5-1 to TRBJ1-4; no firm D call. This receptor was identified in an elderly woman with active or convalescent COVID-19. The CDR3 DNA is TGCGCCAGCAGCCAAGACCTAGGAAAACTGTTTTTT. Encoded protein: CASSQDLGKLFF.